The rows below give T cell receptor beta chains drawn from one sample of a study of cytomegalovirus exposure and HLA in healthy donors. TCRdb's table, derived via immunoSEQ multiplex PCR, lists solely in-frame clones and lacks some. The data show about 170,000 clones, 60% to 80% seen once. The sample was PBMCs. The receptor source for this set is a man aged 35 to 55 in good health and CMV-seropositive. Each CDR3 is given with its conserved first and last residue. D genes are given only for firm matches. Clone size appears in some rows only: once, few, many, or a class for an expanded clone.

15	NA	TRBV11-3	TRBJ2-1	NA	TGTGCCAGCAGCTTAAGTGGGAGCTCCTACAATGAGCAGTTCTTC	CASSLSGSSYNEQFF
14	NA	TRBV2	TRBJ2-1	TRBD2	TGTGCCAGCAGTCTCCTAGCGGGAGACAATGAGCAGTTCTTC	CASSLLAGDNEQFF
16	NA	TRBV6-5	TRBJ2-5	TRBD2	TGTGCCAGCAGTTACTCTCTGGCGCGGGGGGAAGAGACCCAGTACTTC	CASSYSLARGEETQYF
14	NA	TRBV6-5	TRBJ2-2	NA	TGTGCCAGCAGTTACATCGGGAGAACCGGGGAGCTGTTTTTT	CASSYIGRTGELFF
13	once	TRBV30	TRBJ2-1	NA	TGTGCCTGGAGTGAGGGGGGGCCATATGAGCAGTTCTTC	CAWSEGGPYEQFF
13	NA	TRBV19	TRBJ1-2	NA	TGTGCCAGTAATAGGGAGGGGGACTATGGCTACACCTTC	CASNREGDYGYTF
16	NA	TRBV9	TRBJ2-3	TRBD2	TGTGCCAGCAGCGTCGGACTAGCGGGAGATTTAGATACGCAGTATTTT	CASSVGLAGDLDTQYF
17	NA	TRBV11-2	TRBJ2-7	NA	TGTGCCAGCAGCTTAGAACTGGGACAATTTATGACCTACGAGCAGTACTTC	CASSLELGQFMTYEQYF
14	NA	TRBV28	TRBJ1-2	NA	TGTGCCAGCAGTTTATTCGGCGCAGGCTATGGCTACACCTTC	CASSLFGAGYGYTF
12	once	TRBV25-1	TRBJ2-1	NA	TGTGCCAGCAGCGGAAGCGATAATGAGCAGTTCTTC	CASSGSDNEQFF
13	NA	TRBV28	TRBJ2-7	NA	TGTGCCAGCATATCAACGGGGTCCTACGAGCAGTACTTC	CASISTGSYEQYF
16	once	TRBV19	TRBJ1-1	TRBD1	TGTGCCAGTAGTATGACAGGGGGTCCCTTGAACACTGAAGCTTTCTTT	CASSMTGGPLNTEAFF
18	NA	TRBV7-8	TRBJ2-7	TRBD2	TGTGCCAGCAGCCTACCCCCGGGACTAGCGGGAGGGAGCTACGAGCAGTACTTC	CASSLPPGLAGGSYEQYF
13	NA	TRBV29-1	TRBJ2-4	NA	TGCAGCGTTGGACGGGGGGCGGAAAACAGTCAGTACTTC	CSVGRGAENSQYF
13	NA	TRBV6-1	TRBJ1-5	TRBD1	TGTGCCAGCAGTGAACAGGGGGATCAGCCCCAGCATTTT	CASSEQGDQPQHF
14	NA	TRBV5-1	TRBJ2-1	NA	TGCGCCAGCAGCTTGGGGCAGGGGGGCGATGAGCAGTTCTTC	CASSLGQGGDEQFF
15	NA	TRBV11-2	TRBJ2-3	NA	TGTGCCAGCAGCTTAAGTCTGGCGGGTGGAGATACGCAGTATTTT	CASSLSLAGGDTQYF
15	NA	TRBV28	TRBJ2-1	TRBD2	TGTGCCAGCAGCGATCCGGGGACTAGTTTTTGGGAGCAGTTCTTC	CASSDPGTSFWEQFF
14	once	TRBV28	TRBJ2-7	TRBD2	TGTGCCAGCAGTCCAGTAGCGGGGCCCTACGAGCAGTACTTC	CASSPVAGPYEQYF
15	NA	TRBV6-1	TRBJ1-5	NA	TGTGCCAGCAGTCCTTTCACGGGAAACGATCAGCCCCAGCATTTT	CASSPFTGNDQPQHF
15	NA	TRBV5-1	TRBJ1-2	NA	TGCGCCAGCAGCTTGGCCGGGGGATCGAACTATGGCTACACCTTC	CASSLAGGSNYGYTF
14	NA	TRBV2	TRBJ2-7	TRBD2	TGTGCCAGCAGGGGAGCGGGAATTAAGGTGGAGCAGTACTTC	CASRGAGIKVEQYF
14	NA	TRBV18	TRBJ2-7	TRBD2	TGTGCCAGCTCACCCCAGGGTGCGGGGGGCGAGCAGTACTTC	CASSPQGAGGEQYF
14	NA	TRBV19	TRBJ1-5	NA	TGTGCCAGCCGGAACCAGGGTAGCAATCAGCCCCAGCATTTT	CASRNQGSNQPQHF
14	NA	TRBV5-1	TRBJ1-2	TRBD1	TGCGCCAGCAGCTGGACAGGGGGCGACTATGGCTACACCTTC	CASSWTGGDYGYTF
14	few	TRBV28	TRBJ1-1	NA	TGTGCCAGCAGCCTTGGACAGATGAACACTGAAGCTTTCTTT	CASSLGQMNTEAFF
16	NA	TRBV11-2	TRBJ2-7	TRBD2	TGTGCCAGCAGCCTTCATTGGGCTAGCGGGCCATACGAGCAGTACTTC	CASSLHWASGPYEQYF
17	once	TRBV11-2	TRBJ1-3	TRBD1	TGTGCCAGCAGCTTAGATCCCGCCCGGGACAGGGGATACACCATATATTTT	CASSLDPARDRGYTIYF
18	NA	TRBV19	TRBJ2-2	TRBD2	TGTGCCAGTACCCCAACCGCCGCCGGACTAGCAAACACCGGGGAGCTGTTTTTT	CASTPTAAGLANTGELFF
15	once	TRBV5-4	TRBJ2-6	NA	TGTGCCAGCAGACCGGACCTCTCTGGGGCCAACGGCCTGACTTTC	CASRPDLSGANGLTF
12	NA	TRBV2	TRBJ1-3	NA	TGTGCCAGCGGGACAACTGGAAACACCATATATTTT	CASGTTGNTIYF
15	NA	TRBV5-1	TRBJ1-2	TRBD1	TGCGCCAGCAGCACGGGACAGGGGGCAAACTATGGCTACACCTTC	CASSTGQGANYGYTF
14	NA	TRBV4-1	TRBJ2-5	NA	TGCGCCAGCAGCCAAGGTCAGGGCGCAGAGACCCAGTACTTC	CASSQGQGAETQYF
14	NA	TRBV28	TRBJ2-7	NA	TGTGCCAGCAGTTTAACAGGACAGCCCTACGAGCAGTACTTC	CASSLTGQPYEQYF
19	NA	TRBV5-1	TRBJ2-3	TRBD2	TGCGCCAGCAGCTTTCTGATCTCTAGCGGGAGTTTCGACACAGATACGCAGTATTTT	CASSFLISSGSFDTDTQYF
15	NA	TRBV2	TRBJ2-5	TRBD2	TGTGCCAGCAAGTTCTCCACGCTAGCGGGAGAGGAGCAGTACTTC	CASKFSTLAGEEQYF
16	few	TRBV18	TRBJ1-5	TRBD1	TGTGCCAGCTCGCACGGACAGGTGATAAGCAATCAGCCCCAGCATTTT	CASSHGQVISNQPQHF
13	NA	TRBV9	TRBJ2-2	NA	TGTGCCAGCAGCGGAAGGGGGTCCGGGGAGCTGTTTTTT	CASSGRGSGELFF
14	few	TRBV19	TRBJ1-5	TRBD1	TGTGCCAGTAGTTCCAGGGGGCGCGAACAGCCCCAGCATTTT	CASSSRGREQPQHF
14	NA	TRBV6-5	TRBJ2-7	NA	TGTGCCAGCAGTTACGGGAGTGGGTCCTACGAGCAGTACTTC	CASSYGSGSYEQYF
13	NA	TRBV30	TRBJ2-3	NA	TGTGCCTGGAGTGTAGGGGGTGCAGATACGCAGTATTTT	CAWSVGGADTQYF
16	NA	TRBV28	TRBJ1-1	NA	TGTGCCAGCAGTTCAAGACTCAGGGTTACGGACACTGAAGCTTTCTTT	CASSSRLRVTDTEAFF
11	NA	TRBV20-1	TRBJ1-2	NA	TGCAGTGCTGTCGGGGACTATGGCTACACCTTC	CSAVGDYGYTF
14	NA	TRBV6-1	TRBJ1-1	TRBD1	TGTGCCAGCCGTCCGGGACAGGGGGGCACTGAAGCTTTCTTT	CASRPGQGGTEAFF
13	NA	TRBV6-1	TRBJ2-6	NA	TGTGCCAGCAGTCTGTCTGGGGCCAACGTCCTGACTTTC	CASSLSGANVLTF
15	NA	TRBV5-1	TRBJ1-1	NA	TGCGCCAGCAGCTTGGAACCCCCCCAGGGAACTGAAGCTTTCTTT	CASSLEPPQGTEAFF
14	NA	TRBV9	TRBJ2-7	TRBD1	TGTGCCAGCAGCCGACAGGGGGGAGGCTACGAGCAGTACTTC	CASSRQGGGYEQYF
14	NA	TRBV7-3	TRBJ2-3	NA	TGTGCCAGCAGCTTTCGGCAGGGGAGAGATACGCAGTATTTT	CASSFRQGRDTQYF
16	NA	TRBV6-6	TRBJ1-1	TRBD1	TGTGCCAGCAGAGATGTCCCGGGACAGGGGGCGGTTGAAGCTTTCTTT	CASRDVPGQGAVEAFF
17	NA	TRBV2	TRBJ2-3	TRBD2	TGTGCCAGCACTCTTAGGGGATTAGCGGGAGGAGCTGATACGCAGTATTTT	CASTLRGLAGGADTQYF
14	NA	TRBV6-1	TRBJ1-1	NA	TGTGCCAGCCCACAGGAATATGCGAACACTGAAGCTTTCTTT	CASPQEYANTEAFF
15	NA	TRBV6-1	TRBJ2-5	TRBD1	TGTGCCAGCACCGGACGACAGGGGTGGGCTGAGACCCAGTACTTC	CASTGRQGWAETQYF
14	NA	TRBV7-2	TRBJ2-5	NA	TGTGCCAGCAGCTTAGGCGGGTCTAAAGAGACCCAGTACTTC	CASSLGGSKETQYF